The present T cell receptor beta chain was sequenced within a study of blood T cell repertoires in COVID-19. This clone has just a few counts. Germline V gene data show CDR1 as SGHNT and CDR2 as YYREEE (reference sequence). This CDR3 is built from 14 residues. V lost 4 bases and J lost 3, with 14 bases in between. Only in-frame clones appear in the TCRdb table, and some are missing; sequencing was by immunoSEQ multiplex PCR. The sample yields roughly 250,000 clones, 84% seen once. The sequenced sample was peripheral blood. J is TRBJ2-7 and V is TRBV5-4; TRBD2 might be the D (5 bases). The source is a man in his fifties with active or convalescent COVID-19. The CDR3 nucleotides read TGTGCCAGCAGCCCGGAGGTGTCTATCTACGAGCAGTACTTC. Its protein is CASSPEVSIYEQYF.